This is a list of T cell receptor beta chains from one sample in a study of blood T cells in healthy people across ages. TCRdb reprocessed the 5' RACE reads via MiXCR and lists one record per CDR3 protein. The sample has approximately 800,000 distinct CDR3 sequences; around half are singletons. The material sequenced was blood. Every receptor here comes from a man of 80 years or more in good health. CDR3s leave out the opening cysteine and the closing phenylalanine or tryptophan.

j_gene	v_gene	CDR3aa
TRBJ1-2	TRBV2	ASSVPVAGLSNYGYT
TRBJ2-7	TRBV7-9	ASSLDLGIYEQY
TRBJ2-1	TRBV12-3/TRBV12-4	ASSEPGLAGGQF
TRBJ2-3	TRBV20-1	SARDLARAGTDTQY
TRBJ2-3	TRBV12-3/TRBV12-4	ASSPAQGGGHRYAY
TRBJ2-7	TRBV4-1	ASSQGEGSYEQY
TRBJ2-1	TRBV2	ASSETGQGYNEQF
TRBJ2-1	TRBV5-1	ASSSKTSGRNEQF
TRBJ1-2	TRBV12-3/TRBV12-4	ASSLVGTGPSRYT
TRBJ2-5	TRBV20-1	SARLQLPSQETQY
TRBJ1-2	TRBV30	AWSVGSAGDGYT
TRBJ1-2	TRBV18	ASSPDPDYYGYT
TRBJ2-5	TRBV7-2	ASSSYSGSGDNEQY
TRBJ2-7	TRBV2	ASSGNRDRLYEQY
TRBJ2-4	TRBV5-1	ASSPATGVGNIQY
TRBJ2-1	TRBV7-2	ASSLALGAKGNEQF